In its sample, the clone carrying this T cell receptor (beta chain) was seen a few times. This sample was taken from a study of T-cell reconstitution after alpha-beta-depleted transplantation in children. Construction of the TCRbeta library involved unique molecular identifiers. TCRdb fed the PCR reads into MiXCR, producing one record per CDR3 protein. This sample has approximately 400,000 distinct CDR3 sequences, with roughly a tenth found just once. Germline V gene data show CDR1 as SGHTA and CDR2 as FQGNSA. V gave up 1 base and J gave up 7 bases, with 7 bases separating them. This CDR3 is built from 12 residues.

The material sequenced was PBMCs from the stem cell graft donor, taken from the stem cell graft. The receptor comes from a human donor who donated a stem cell graft to a child with acute myeloid leukemia. The chain combines TRBV7-2 with TRBJ2-5, with D unresolved. The CDR3 loop reads CASSLEVGTQYF. CDR3 nucleotide sequence: TGTGCCAGCAGCTTAGAGGTCGGGACCCAGTACTTC. Using reference TRBV7-2 and TRBJ2-5 for the parts outside the CDR3, the full variable domain is GAGVSQSPSNKVTEKGKDVELRCDPISGHTALYWYRQSLGQGLEFLIYFQGNSAPDKSGLPSDRFSAERTGGSVSTLTIQRTQQEDSAVYLCASSLEVGTQYFGPGTRLLVL.